This TCR beta chain was observed in a study of cytomegalovirus exposure and HLA in healthy donors. Notes on the study in general: Cytomegalovirus-associated TCR beta chains were listed, numbering roughly 150. It was reported that the classifier diagnosed cytomegalovirus status with high specificity and sensitivity in both the original and validation cohorts.

It was the approximately 130-subject validation cohort, separate from the approximately 700-subject first cohort, to which the donors belonged. The J segment lost 4 bases and the V segment lost 9 bases, leaving 14 bases of the junction unmatched. CDR1 LNHDA and CDR2 SQIVND come from the germline V gene (reference sequence). The CDR3 spans 15 residues. Concerning this clone itself: What it recognizes is unknown.

Sequenced by immunoSEQ multiplex PCR; TCRdb stores in-frame clones only, minus some. The profile shows approximately 270,000 clones, 86% of them singletons. Source material: PBMCs. This receptor was taken from a woman younger than 35 in good health and CMV-seronegative. The rearrangement uses TRBV19 and TRBJ2-7; 8 bases fit TRBD2. The chain's CDR3 is CASREGPSEAYEQYF. CDR3 bases: TGTGCCAGCCGGGAGGGACCATCCGAAGCGTACGAGCAGTACTTC.